Listed below are T cell receptor beta chains from one sample, sequenced in a study of metastatic and nonmetastatic thyroid tumors. TCRdb reanalyzed the PCR reads with MiXCR. In the table there are 30,000 or so clones, around 28% of which are singletons. The sample comprised blood. These receptors came from a female donor with papillary thyroid cancer or a benign thyroid nodule (not recorded which). Some clones in this sample may be carry-over from other donors' samples. Each CDR3 is given with its conserved first and last residue. The D gene is left open where the match is weak. Rows give clone size only sometimes, using once, few, many, or a class for an expanded clone.

TRBV2	many	TRBJ1-1	-	TGTGCCAGCAGTGAAGGTTTGGTGAGTTCGACTGAAGCTTTCTTT	CASSEGLVSSTEAFF
TRBV28	many	TRBJ1-1	-	TGTGCCAGCAGTTTAGGGGAAAACACTGAAGCTTTCTTT	CASSLGENTEAFF
TRBV11-3	medium-sized	TRBJ1-1	-	TGTGCCAGCAGCTTTCCGGGGAGGAGCACTGAAGCTTTCTTT	CASSFPGRSTEAFF
TRBV12-3/TRBV12-4	medium-sized	TRBJ2-7	-	TGTGCCAGCAGTCCACGCCCGGGGGCCTACGAGCAGTACTTC	CASSPRPGAYEQYF
TRBV3-1	-	TRBJ1-1	-	TGTGCCAGCAGCCCAGGAAACACTGAAGCTTTCTTT	CASSPGNTEAFF
TRBV20-1	many	TRBJ2-1	-	TGCAGCGGGTACCTCGGGGGTGAGCAGTTCTTC	CSGYLGGEQFF
TRBV27	-	TRBJ2-6	TRBD1	TGTGCCAGCAGTACAGACAGGGTAGTCCCTGGGGCCAACGTCCTGACTTTC	CASSTDRVVPGANVLTF
TRBV2	medium-sized	TRBJ2-7	-	TGTGCCAGCACACGACTCCTTGAACGCGAGCAGTACTTC	CASTRLLEREQYF
TRBV11-2	-	TRBJ2-1	-	TGTGCCAGCAGCGAGCCAGGCCCGGGGGCGAATGAGGAGTTCTTC	CASSEPGPGANEEFF
TRBV28	few	TRBJ1-5	TRBD1	TGTGCCATCCAACAGGGGGCACGCGATCAGCCCCAGCATTTT	CAIQQGARDQPQHF
TRBV7-2	-	TRBJ1-1	-	TGTGCCATCAGCTTAGGACAGAACACTGAAGCTTTCTTT	CAISLGQNTEAFF
TRBV6-1	few	TRBJ2-6	-	TGTGCCAGCGGGTGGGGGGTCGGGGCCAACGTCCTGACTTTC	CASGWGVGANVLTF
TRBV28	many	TRBJ1-2	-	TGTGCCAGCAGTTTGATAGTCAACTCCTATGGCTACACCTTC	CASSLIVNSYGYTF
TRBV5-1	-	TRBJ2-1	TRBD2	TGCGCCAGGAGCATCCGGGACTACTCCTACAATGAGCTGTTCTTC	CARSIRDYSYNELFF
TRBV9	-	TRBJ1-2	TRBD1	TGTGCCAGCAGCGGATCGAGGGACAGGCGCTATGGCTACACCTTC	CASSGSRDRRYGYTF
TRBV3-1	many	TRBJ2-1	-	TGTGCCAGCAGCCAAGGGGCAGGGAAGCAGTTCTTC	CASSQGAGKQFF
TRBV6-1	many	TRBJ1-1	TRBD1	TGTGCCAGCAGTTTCAGGGGGGATAAGGAAGCTTTCTTT	CASSFRGDKEAFF
TRBV11-2	-	TRBJ2-7	-	TGTGCCAGCAGCTCTCGCCCTCCCCAGGTGTCAGCCTACGAGCAGTACTTC	CASSSRPPQVSAYEQYF
TRBV28	many	TRBJ1-1	-	TGTGCCAGCAGTTTATTGGGGCATAACACTGAAGCTTTCTTT	CASSLLGHNTEAFF
TRBV6-1	few	TRBJ1-6	TRBD1	TGTGCCAGCAGCTCGGGACAGGGCCCATTCTCACCCCTCCACTTT	CASSSGQGPFSPLHF
TRBV20-1	many	TRBJ2-7	TRBD2	TGCAGTGCGGGGCGGGGGGCCTACGAGCAGTACTTC	CSAGRGAYEQYF
TRBV6-4	few	TRBJ2-4	TRBD2	TGTGCCAGCAGTGAGAGCGGGGGGCAGGATGAGCAGTTATTC	CASSESGGQDEQLF
TRBV11-3	-	TRBJ1-2	TRBD1	TGTGCCAGCATCTCGGGACAGGGGCCAGGGAACTATGGCTACACCTTC	CASISGQGPGNYGYTF
TRBV19	many	TRBJ2-3	TRBD1	TGTGCCAGTAGATCCGGACAGGGGGGGACAGATACGCAGTATTTT	CASRSGQGGTDTQYF
TRBV30	medium-sized	TRBJ1-2	-	TGTGCCTGGAGCATCACTGTGAACTATGGCTACACCTGG	CAWSITVNYGYTW
TRBV10-3	-	TRBJ2-1	TRBD2	TGTGCCATCAGCTGGGGACTAGCGGGAGGAAACGATGAGCAGTTCTTC	CAISWGLAGGNDEQFF
TRBV30	many	TRBJ2-6	-	TGTGCCTGGATAGGTGTCAGGGAACCTGGGGCCAACGTCCTGACTTTC	CAWIGVREPGANVLTF
TRBV7-3	medium-sized	TRBJ2-7	-	TGTGCCAGCAGCCCAGGGCCCGAGGGGTACGAGCAGTACTTC	CASSPGPEGYEQYF
TRBV18	many	TRBJ2-5	TRBD1	TGTGCCAGCTCACCAGGGGCCACAGGGGCAGAGACCCAGTACTTC	CASSPGATGAETQYF
TRBV9	many	TRBJ1-5	-	TGTGCCAGCAGCCTTGGGCCGGTCTATCAGCCCCAGCATTTT	CASSLGPVYQPQHF